This TCR beta chain was documented in a study of CD8+ T cells in alopecia areata. The study's findings and limits: Across lesional scalp, and particularly alopecia totalis/universalis, clonality surpassed that of normal scalp. Patients shared TCRs less clearly than mice did, possibly owing to HLA.

Regarding this clone: What it binds is not known.

Sequencing templates came from extracted RNA that was reverse transcribed into cDNA. Generated by immunoSEQ multiplex PCR, the TCRdb table keeps only in-frame clones and is missing some. The repertoire holds 150,000 or so clones, with roughly 50% as singletons. The clonotype comes from a human donor with alopecia areata. The sample comprised CD4+ T cells sorted from blood.

In DNA, the CDR3 is TGCAGCGCCCGTACGGGGGGCCCGGACGGGGAGCTGTTTTTT. It codes for CSARTGGPDGELFF. This sequence joins TRBV29-1 and TRBJ2-2, with D tentatively TRBD2 (7 bases). This CDR3 comprises 14 residues. V gave up 7 bases and J gave up 7 bases, with 19 bases separating them. From germline, CDR1 is SQVTM and CDR2 ANQGSEA.